Listed here are 12 T cell receptor beta chains from one sample, sequenced in a study of beta chain features in type 1 diabetes. Overall study results and limits: Shorter TCRB CDR3s, moderately but significantly so, were found in Type 1 diabetes patients in all four CD4+ subsets.

These receptors have no known antigen. The investigators reverse transcribed all of the isolated RNA, so they sequenced expressed TCRB transcripts. Generated by immunoSEQ multiplex PCR, the TCRdb table keeps only in-frame clones and is missing some. Of about 700,000 clones in the sample, roughly an eighth were seen once. Material for sequencing was naive CD4+ T cells from blood. All receptors come from a man between 18 and 29 years old with type 1 diabetes.

As for this clone: The sample contains more than one DNA sequence encoding this CDR3. J is TRBJ1-1 and V is TRBV7-9, with D hard to call. Trimming removed 1 base at V and 1 base at J, with 7 bases between. CDR3 length: 14 residues. Germline CDR1 and CDR2: SEHNR and FQNEAQ (reference sequence). The DNA of the CDR3 is TGTGCCAGCAGCTTAGGAGCCCCGAACACTGAAGCTTTCTTT. It yields the protein CASSLGAPNTEAFF.

The V call is TRBV9, the J call TRBJ2-7; D may be TRBD2 (7 bases). The V end was cut by 2 bases, the J end by 2 bases, with 14 bases between. The CDR3 has 15 amino acids. The germline gives CDR1 SGDLS, CDR2 YYNGEE. The CDR3 region is CASSVGGGKTYEQYF. The CDR3 DNA reads as TGTGCCAGCAGCGTGGGCGGGGGCAAGACCTACGAGCAGTACTTC. The variable domain in full, with the rest retrieved from reference TRBV9 and TRBJ2-7, is DSGVTQTPKHLITATGQRVTLRCSPRSGDLSVYWYQQSLDQGLQFLIQYYNGEERAKGNILERFSAQQFPDLHSELNLSSLELGDSALYFCASSVGGGKTYEQYFGPGTRLTVT.

V is TRBV19 and J is TRBJ2-1; a possible D gene is TRBD1 (5 bases). V lost 5 bases to trimming and J lost 2 bases, with 19 bases between them. Germline V lookup: CDR1 LNHDA, CDR2 SQIVND (reference sequence). The CDR3 consists of 17 residues. The CDR3 protein is CASSPHPGGAAYNEQFF. The CDR3 DNA reads TGTGCCAGTAGTCCACACCCGGGTGGGGCGGCCTACAATGAGCAGTTCTTC. Using reference TRBV19 and TRBJ2-1 for the parts outside the CDR3, the full variable domain is DGGITQSPKYLFRKEGQNVTLSCEQNLNHDAMYWYRQDPGQGLRLIYYSQIVNDFQKGDIAEGYSVSREKKESFPLTVTSAQKNPTAFYLCASSPHPGGAAYNEQFFGPGTRLTVL.

This clone turned up a few times. This chain links TRBV7-3 with TRBJ2-7; D is ambiguous. Germline V CDR1 and CDR2: SGHTA, FQGTGA. V lost 5 bases and J lost 6, with 20 bases in between. The CDR3 runs to 15 residues. The CDR3 reads CASSLNSGPGSEQYF. CDR3 sequence (DNA): TGTGCCAGCAGCCTCAACTCCGGCCCTGGGTCCGAGCAGTACTTC.

This clone is a singleton in its sample. This chain links TRBV30 with TRBJ2-7, with D perhaps TRBD1 or TRBD2 (6 bases each). Germline V gene data show CDR1 as GTSNPN and CDR2 as SVGIG (reference sequence). V lost 8 bases and J 4 bases, leaving 24 bases between the germline ends. The CDR3 length is 15 residues. CDR3 in DNA: TGTGCCGGGGCGTCGGGGGCGAGCTTGGGTTACGAGCAGTACTTC. Amino acid sequence: CAGASGASLGYEQYF.

The sample holds a few counts of this clone. This CDR3 is CASSLDLGDSPLHF. CDR3 nucleotide sequence: TGTGCCAGCAGCTTAGACTTAGGGGATTCACCCCTCCACTTT. The chain is built from TRBV7-6 and TRBJ1-6; D might be TRBD1 (5 bases). This CDR3 spans 14 amino acids. V shed 1 base and J shed 8 bases, with 9 bases lying between them. Looked up from germline, CDR1 is SGHVS and CDR2 is FNYEAQ.

This clone was observed a few times. The chain recombines TRBV29-1 with TRBJ2-3; possible D gene TRBD2, 7 bases. This CDR3 has 14 residues. The V end was cut by 7 bases, the J end by 5 bases, with 19 bases between. Germline-derived CDR1 and CDR2 are SQVTM and ANQGSEA. In DNA form, the CDR3 reads TGCAGCGGGCTCGAGGGGGGGGCCCGAGATACGCAGTATTTT. This translates into CSGLEGGARDTQYF.

This clone was counted only a few times. The chain employs TRBV9 and TRBJ1-3, with a weak D call TRBD1 (5 bases). Per the germline V gene, CDR1 is SGDLS and CDR2 is YYNGEE. V lost 0 bases and J lost 3, with 7 bases in between. The CDR3 has 14 amino acids. CDR3 region: CASSVEQDGNTIYF. The CDR3 region has the DNA TGTGCCAGCAGCGTAGAACAGGATGGAAACACCATATATTTT.

Notes on this clone: The junction differs from germline at one of its ends, possibly a read error. The chain combines TRBV5-8 with TRBJ2-7; weak D call: TRBD1 (6 bases). CDR1 SGHTS and CDR2 YDEGEE come from the germline V gene. CDR3 length equals 14 residues. The CDR3: CASRLGAVPYEQYF. The CDR3 region has the DNA TGTGCCAGCAGGTTGGGGGCCGTCCCCTACGAGCAGTACTTC.

The V gene is TRBV6-4, the J gene TRBJ1-5, with D hard to call. Germline CDR1 and CDR2: MRHNA and SNTAGT. The CDR3 contains 13 residues. The V gene lost 2 bases and the J gene lost 5 bases, with 7 bases spanning the gap. This CDR3 is CASSDRLYQPQHF. Written as DNA, the CDR3 is TGTGCCAGCAGTGACAGATTGTATCAGCCCCAGCATTTT.

A few counts support this clone. Other nucleotide sequences from this sample produce the same CDR3. The chain recombines TRBV30 with TRBJ1-5; no clear D gene. V was clipped by 1 base and J by 0 bases, with 4 bases between them. This CDR3 is 13 amino acids long. Germline-derived CDR1 and CDR2 are GTSNPN and SVGIG (reference sequence). CDR3 DNA: TGTGCCTGGAGTGCTGATAGCAATCAGCCCCAGCATTTT. It yields the protein CAWSADSNQPQHF.

In this sample, this clone turned up a few times. V is TRBV30 and J is TRBJ2-1; D not certain. V was pared by 5 bases and J by 7 bases, with 6 bases between. Germline V gene data show CDR1 as GTSNPN and CDR2 as SVGIG (reference sequence). CDR3 length: 10 residues. The CDR3: CAWGNNEQFF. Here the CDR3 DNA reads TGTGCCTGGGGCAATAATGAGCAGTTCTTC.